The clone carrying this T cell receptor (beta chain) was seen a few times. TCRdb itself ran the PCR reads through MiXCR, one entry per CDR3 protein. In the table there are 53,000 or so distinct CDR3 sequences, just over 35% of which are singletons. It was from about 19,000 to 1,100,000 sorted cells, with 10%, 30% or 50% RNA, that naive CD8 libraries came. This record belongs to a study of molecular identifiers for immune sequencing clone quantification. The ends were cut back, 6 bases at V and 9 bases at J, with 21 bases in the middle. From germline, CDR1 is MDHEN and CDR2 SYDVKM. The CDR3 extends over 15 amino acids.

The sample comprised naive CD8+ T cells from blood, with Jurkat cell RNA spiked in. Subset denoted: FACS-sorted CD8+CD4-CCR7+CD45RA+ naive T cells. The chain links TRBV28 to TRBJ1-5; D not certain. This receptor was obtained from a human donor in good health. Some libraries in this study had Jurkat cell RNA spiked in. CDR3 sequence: CASSSPPAPEAPQHF. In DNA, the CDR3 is TGTGCCAGCAGCTCACCCCCGGCTCCCGAAGCGCCCCAGCATTTT.